Presented here are 4 T cell receptor beta chains from one specimen sequenced in a study of shared clonotypes between healthy human individuals. The data were produced by immunoSEQ multiplex PCR, yet TCRdb's version contains in-frame clones alone and is incomplete. This table has roughly 1,500,000 clones, 98% to 99% appearing once. The sequenced sample consisted of naive CD4+ T cells sorted from blood. Subset noted: CD45RA+ positively selected. All receptors derive from a young man in good health.

The V call is TRBV7-2, the J call TRBJ2-1; TRBD2 matches at 10 bases. The CDR3 extends over 16 amino acids. Germline trimming cut 4 bases from V and 1 base from J; bases unmatched to any gene: 4. The germline V gene encodes CDR1 SGHTA and CDR2 FQGNSA. CDR3 coding DNA: TGTGCCAGCAGCTACCTAGCGGGAGTATCCTACAATGAGCAGTTCTTC. Translating gives CASSYLAGVSYNEQFF.

V gene TRBV7-6 combines with J gene TRBJ2-7; 8 positions agree with TRBD1. CDR3 size: 15 residues. The V gene's germline CDR1 is SGHVS and CDR2 FNYEAQ. The trim removed 2 bases at V and 2 bases at J, leaving 5 bases unmatched. CDR3: CASSLRGGQAYEQYF. CDR3 bases: TGTGCCAGCAGCTTAAGAGGGGGACAGGCCTACGAGCAGTACTTC.

The V gene is TRBV14, the J gene TRBJ2-3; 12 bases line up with TRBD2. Germline CDR1 is SGHDN and CDR2 is FVKESK. The CDR3 is 17 amino acids. V trimming: 1 base; J trimming: 3 bases; junction bases outside the gene matches: 5. CDR3 in amino acids: CASSQGLAGVGTDTQYF. CDR3 sequence (DNA): TGTGCCAGCAGCCAAGGACTAGCGGGAGTAGGAACAGATACGCAGTATTTT. Drawing the rest from reference TRBV14 and TRBJ2-3, the complete variable domain is EAGVTQFPSHSVIEKGQTVTLRCDPISGHDNLYWYRRVMGKEIKFLLHFVKESKQDESGMPNNRFLAERTGGTYSTLKVQPAELEDSGVYFCASSQGLAGVGTDTQYFGPGTRLTVL.

V is TRBV28 and J is TRBJ2-7, with 9 nucleotides matching TRBD2. Germline V CDR1 and CDR2: MDHEN, SYDVKM. V was clipped by 3 bases and J by 4 bases; unmatched bases: 7. The CDR3 is 15 residues long. The CDR3 bases are TGTGCCAGCAGTTTCGACCTAGCGGGGCTATACGAGCAGTACTTC. This sequence encodes CASSFDLAGLYEQYF.